These T cell receptor beta chains were read from a single sample in a study of CD8 T cells in Susac syndrome. In TCRdb, the immunoSEQ multiplex PCR reads were re-called with MiXCR into one record per CDR3 protein. The data contain 150,000 to 200,000 distinct CDR3 sequences, approximately 94% of them singletons. The sample comprised CD4+ T cells from PBMCs. The receptor source for this set is a human donor with multiple sclerosis. Both conserved end residues are part of each CDR3. Each record gives: CDR3 protein, CDR3 DNA, D gene, V gene, J gene, CDR3 length, clone size. The D gene is left open where the match is weak. Clone size is stated in some rows and not others, as once, few, many or a class when expanded.

CASSPGGLVNTEAFF	TGTGCCAGCAGCCCCGGGGGGCTGGTGAACACTGAAGCTTTCTTT	-	TRBV6-6	TRBJ1-1	15	-
CASSQSWSPGGEQYF	TGTGCCAGCAGCCAGTCCTGGTCCCCAGGCGGCGAGCAGTACTTC	-	TRBV14	TRBJ2-7	15	-
CASSPDGPYGYTF	TGTGCCAGCTCACCTGATGGCCCTTATGGCTACACCTTC	-	TRBV18	TRBJ1-2	13	-
CASSSLAGVYEQYF	TGTGCCAGCAGTTCCCTAGCGGGGGTCTACGAGCAGTACTTC	TRBD2	TRBV12-3/TRBV12-4	TRBJ2-7	14	-
CASSFQGSKNIQYF	TGTGCCAGCAGCTTTCAGGGGTCGAAAAACATTCAGTACTTC	-	TRBV5-6	TRBJ2-4	14	-
CATQGSVDTEAFF	TGTGCCACACAGGGTTCGGTGGACACTGAAGCTTTCTTT	-	TRBV10-3	TRBJ1-1	13	-
CSVGDQIQETQYF	TGCAGCGTTGGCGACCAGATCCAAGAGACCCAGTACTTC	-	TRBV29-1	TRBJ2-5	13	-
CASSTSDGRYTEAFF	TGTGCCAGCAGCACGTCGGACGGACGGTACACTGAAGCTTTCTTT	-	TRBV3-1	TRBJ1-1	15	-
CASSGTVQETQYF	TGTGCCAGCAGTGGAACAGTACAAGAGACCCAGTACTTC	-	TRBV25-1	TRBJ2-5	13	-
CASSYVQGRLRGTEAFF	TGTGCCAGCAGTTATGTGCAGGGACGGCTCCGGGGCACTGAAGCTTTCTTT	-	TRBV6-5	TRBJ1-1	17	-
CASSALAGGRWNEQFF	TGTGCCAGCTCAGCCTTAGCGGGAGGCAGATGGAATGAGCAGTTCTTC	TRBD2	TRBV18	TRBJ2-1	16	-
CASSLTPGATLKLPTEAFF	TGTGCCAGCAGCTTAACTCCGGGGGCCACACTGAAGCTCCCCACTGAAGCTTTCTTT	-	TRBV7-9	TRBJ1-1	19	-
CASSPTIGGLPNYGYTF	TGTGCCAGCAGTCCGACCATCGGGGGACTACCTAACTATGGCTACACCTTC	-	TRBV25-1	TRBJ1-2	17	-
CASSKREGADTQYF	TGTGCCAGCAGTAAGCGGGAGGGCGCAGATACGCAGTATTTT	TRBD2	TRBV6-4	TRBJ2-3	14	once
CAISESSGSFTGELFF	TGTGCCATCAGTGAGTCAAGCGGGAGTTTCACCGGGGAGCTGTTTTTT	TRBD2	TRBV10-3	TRBJ2-2	16	once
CASSYQGASGYEQYF	TGTGCCAGCAGCTACCAGGGGGCTAGCGGCTACGAGCAGTACTTC	-	TRBV5-6	TRBJ2-7	15	once
CASSRGNRDPADEQFF	TGCGCCAGCAGCCGCGGGAACAGGGATCCTGCGGATGAGCAGTTCTTC	-	TRBV4-3	TRBJ2-1	16	-
CASSLAGVTYEQYF	TGTGCCAGCAGCTTAGCGGGAGTTACCTACGAGCAGTACTTC	TRBD2	TRBV5-4	TRBJ2-7	14	-
CASSKEAPSPRESTDTQYF	TGTGCCAGCAGCAAAGAGGCCCCATCCCCCCGGGAAAGCACAGATACGCAGTATTTT	-	TRBV21-1	TRBJ2-3	19	-
CASTPGREGRGNIQYF	TGTGCCAGTACCCCAGGACGGGAGGGCCGAGGAAACATTCAGTACTTC	TRBD2	TRBV19	TRBJ2-4	16	-
CASSKAGAQDEAFF	TGTGCCAGCAGCAAAGCAGGGGCACAAGACGAAGCTTTCTTT	-	TRBV5-4	TRBJ1-1	14	-
CASRDISTNEKLFF	TGTGCCAGCAGGGACATCTCCACTAATGAAAAACTGTTTTTT	-	TRBV2	TRBJ1-4	14	-
CATGTASYEQYF	TGTGCCACTGGGACAGCTTCCTACGAGCAGTACTTC	TRBD1	TRBV19	TRBJ2-7	12	-
CASSLRPTGQGGYTF	TGTGCCAGCAGCTTAAGGCCGACAGGCCAGGGGGGCTACACCTTC	-	TRBV7-2	TRBJ1-2	15	-
CAWRSQGVNTEAFF	TGTGCCTGGAGGAGTCAGGGGGTGAACACTGAAGCTTTCTTT	TRBD1	TRBV30	TRBJ1-1	14	-
CAWSVLGGQPQHF	TGTGCCTGGAGTGTTTTGGGGGGGCAGCCCCAGCATTTT	-	TRBV30	TRBJ1-5	13	-
CASSGRTVSQPQHF	TGTGCCAGCAGTGGGCGGACAGTCTCTCAGCCCCAGCATTTT	-	TRBV12-3/TRBV12-4	TRBJ1-5	14	once
CSASPVFTDTQYF	TGCAGTGCTAGCCCGGTGTTCACAGATACGCAGTATTTT	-	TRBV20-1	TRBJ2-3	13	-
CSATKPRILDRVVHEQYF	TGCAGTGCCACAAAACCTAGGATCTTGGACCGAGTCGTCCACGAGCAGTACTTC	-	TRBV20-1	TRBJ2-7	18	-
CASNKSPPPGTLLLSGANVLTF	TGTGCCAGCAACAAGTCCCCCCCACCCGGGACACTACTACTCTCTGGGGCCAACGTCCTGACTTTC	-	TRBV28	TRBJ2-6	22	-
CASSRDMDGYTF	TGTGCCAGCAGTCGGGACATGGATGGCTACACCTTC	-	TRBV2	TRBJ1-2	12	few
CASSQAGSDFQAFF	TGTGCCAGCAGCCAAGCCGGGTCAGATTTTCAAGCTTTCTTT	-	TRBV3-1	TRBJ1-1	14	-
CAWDRGFGTEAFF	TGTGCCTGGGACAGGGGTTTTGGCACTGAAGCTTTCTTT	TRBD1	TRBV30	TRBJ1-1	13	-
CAWSSRYEQYF	TGTGCCTGGAGTTCACGCTACGAGCAGTACTTC	-	TRBV30	TRBJ2-7	11	few
CASSPGLLAAGMSSYNEQFF	TGTGCCAGCAGCCCCGGATTACTAGCGGCTGGAATGAGCTCCTACAATGAGCAGTTCTTC	TRBD2	TRBV11-1	TRBJ2-1	20	-
CSARWPASYEQYF	TGCAGTGCTAGATGGCCGGCCTCCTACGAGCAGTACTTC	-	TRBV20-1	TRBJ2-7	13	-
CSAREGQAYTEAFF	TGCAGTGCTAGAGAGGGACAGGCCTACACTGAAGCTTTCTTT	TRBD1	TRBV20-1	TRBJ1-1	14	-
CAISEPTGDFYGYTF	TGTGCCATCAGTGAGCCGACAGGGGACTTCTATGGCTACACCTTC	TRBD1	TRBV10-3	TRBJ1-2	15	-
CASSLGGTGVTEAFF	TGCGCCAGCAGCTTGGGTGGGACAGGGGTCACTGAAGCTTTCTTT	TRBD1	TRBV5-1	TRBJ1-1	15	-
CASSQDHGRSTYEQYF	TGTGCCAGCAGCCAAGATCACGGTCGAAGCACCTACGAGCAGTACTTC	-	TRBV3-1	TRBJ2-7	16	-
CASTLAGDTGELFF	TGTGCCAGTACCTTAGCGGGAGACACCGGGGAGCTGTTTTTT	TRBD2	TRBV19	TRBJ2-2	14	-
CSVLTGAHGYTF	TGCAGCGTCTTGACAGGGGCCCATGGCTACACCTTC	TRBD1	TRBV29-1	TRBJ1-2	12	-
CASSQGSGNTIYF	TGTGCCAGCTCCCAAGGTTCTGGAAACACCATATATTTT	-	TRBV18	TRBJ1-3	13	few
CASSPLDRPWEQFF	TGTGCCAGCAGCCCTCTCGACAGGCCGTGGGAGCAGTTCTTC	-	TRBV27	TRBJ2-1	14	-
CSVGQLQETQYF	TGCAGCGTTGGACAGCTTCAAGAGACCCAGTACTTC	-	TRBV29-1	TRBJ2-5	12	once
CAISAQQGTTGELFF	TGTGCCATCAGTGCGCAACAGGGAACGACCGGGGAGCTGTTTTTT	-	TRBV10-3	TRBJ2-2	15	-
CSVDSGGEQFF	TGCAGCGTTGACAGTGGCGGTGAGCAGTTCTTC	-	TRBV29-1	TRBJ2-1	11	-
CATSRKGAGGTQYF	TGTGCCACCAGCAGAAAGGGGGCTGGAGGGACCCAGTACTTC	TRBD1	TRBV15	TRBJ2-5	14	-
CASSQAPSGRAGTQYF	TGTGCCAGCAGCCAAGCGCCTAGCGGGAGGGCGGGGACCCAGTACTTC	TRBD2	TRBV3-1	TRBJ2-5	16	-
CASSFEGAADTQYF	TGCGCCAGCAGCTTCGAGGGAGCGGCAGATACGCAGTATTTT	-	TRBV5-1	TRBJ2-3	14	-
CASSQDWQGGGYTF	TGTGCCAGCAGCCAAGACTGGCAGGGTGGTGGCTACACCTTC	-	TRBV14	TRBJ1-2	14	-
CASSYSERGRNQPQHF	TGTGCCAGCAGTTACTCGGAGCGGGGCAGGAATCAGCCCCAGCATTTT	-	TRBV6-6	TRBJ1-5	16	-
CASSEWTAKGDTQYF	TGTGCCAGCAGTGAATGGACAGCAAAGGGGGATACGCAGTATTTT	-	TRBV2	TRBJ2-3	15	-
CASQADGSYGYTF	TGTGCCAGCCAAGCCGACGGGAGTTATGGCTACACCTTC	-	TRBV25-1	TRBJ1-2	13	-
CASSYLSGPGNYGYTF	TGTGCCAGCAGCTACCTATCGGGACCCGGTAACTATGGCTACACCTTC	-	TRBV6-5	TRBJ1-2	16	once